This T cell receptor (beta chain) was obtained from a study of T-cell reconstitution after alpha-beta-depleted transplantation in children. Whole-study results and caveats: Once a year had passed after transplant, T-cell counts and diversity came mostly from newly produced T cells. Alpha-beta T cells present about two months after transplant were reported to originate from several hundred expanded graft clones.

The CDR3 runs 14 residues. Germline lookup yields CDR1 LNHNV and CDR2 YYDKDF (reference sequence). Trimming shortened V by 3 bases and J by 1 base, and 9 bases separated the two germline ends. During its preparation, the TCRbeta library received unique molecular identifiers. MiXCR, run by TCRdb on the PCR reads, gives a single entry per CDR3 protein. The sample lists fewer than 550,000 distinct CDR3 sequences, 11% occurring once. In regard to this clonotype: Its antigen is undetermined.

The chain combines TRBV15 with TRBJ1-1; the D is unclear. The sequence derives from a female patient aged 2 to 10 who had a stem cell transplant for aplastic anemia, so the T cells may come from the graft donor. This material consisted of PBMCs, mostly from graft donor cells, taken 180 days after TCRalphabeta/CD19-depleted stem cell transplant. Here the CDR3 reads CATSSRYKNTEAFF. The DNA of the CDR3 is TGTGCCACCAGCAGTCGTTACAAGAACACTGAAGCTTTCTTT.